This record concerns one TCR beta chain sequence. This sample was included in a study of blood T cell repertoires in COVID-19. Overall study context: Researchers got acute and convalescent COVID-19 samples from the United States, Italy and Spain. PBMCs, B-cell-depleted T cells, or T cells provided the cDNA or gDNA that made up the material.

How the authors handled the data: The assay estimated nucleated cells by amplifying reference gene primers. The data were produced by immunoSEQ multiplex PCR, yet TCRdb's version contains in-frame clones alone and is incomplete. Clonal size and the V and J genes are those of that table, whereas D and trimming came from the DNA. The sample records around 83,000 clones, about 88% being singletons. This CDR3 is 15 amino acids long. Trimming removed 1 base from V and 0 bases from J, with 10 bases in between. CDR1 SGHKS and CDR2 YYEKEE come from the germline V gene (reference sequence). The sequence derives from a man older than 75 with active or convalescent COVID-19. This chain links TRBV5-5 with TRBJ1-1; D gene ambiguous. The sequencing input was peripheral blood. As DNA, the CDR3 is TGTGCCAGCAGCTTGATGGGGAGCATGAACACTGAAGCTTTCTTT. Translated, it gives CASSLMGSMNTEAFF.